Below are 22 T cell receptor beta chains sequenced from a single sample in a study of T cells in Graves' hyperthyroidism and ophthalmopathy. Researchers took RNA transcripts and amplified the TCR beta CDR3 regions from them. The primer set for the first-round RT-PCR of the TCR CDR3 was HTBI. TCRdb re-analysed the multiplex PCR reads in MiXCR, keeping a single row per CDR3 protein. Among about 370,000 distinct CDR3 sequences, 15% were seen once, and the ten largest hold about 20%. The sequenced sample was blood. The receptor source for this set is a woman aged 60-75 years with Graves' ophthalmopathy.

Comment on this clonotype: A much larger clone sits a single nucleotide away, making a read error possible. The rearrangement joins TRBV18 to TRBJ2-1, with D unclear. Germline-derived CDR1 and CDR2 are KGHSH and LQKENI. Trimming shortened V by 4 bases and J by 3 bases, and 13 bases separated the two germline ends. The CDR3 covers 15 residues. In nucleotides, the CDR3 is TGTGCCAGCTCACTCCTCAAGGGTAACTACAATGAGCAGTTCTTC. Its translation: CASSLLKGNYNEQFF.

J is TRBJ1-3 and V is TRBV30; D not resolved. The CDR3 totals 13 residues. CDR1 GTSNPN and CDR2 SVGIG come from the germline V gene (reference sequence). V shed 5 bases and J shed 0 bases, with 8 bases lying between them. CDR3 DNA: TGTGCCTGGGGGCCGATCTCTGGAAACACCATATATTTT. This codes for CAWGPISGNTIYF.

This chain connects TRBV20-1 to TRBJ2-2; 7 bases align to TRBD2. CDR1 is DFQATT, CDR2 SNEGSKA, per germline (reference sequence). The V gene end was trimmed by 6 bases and the J gene end by 2 bases; junction bases not matched to a gene: 6. The CDR3 sequence is 14 residues long. CDR3 DNA: TGCAGTGCCCTGAGCGGGGTTAACACCGGGGAGCTGTTTTTT. Its protein product is CSALSGVNTGELFF.

To note about this clonotype: A junction end diverges from the germline sequence, so it may reflect a read error. The rearrangement links TRBV12-3 or TRBV12-4 to TRBJ2-2; 13 bases map to TRBD2. The length of the CDR3 is 16 residues. CDR3 protein: CTSSPGLAGAPGELFF. CDR3 bases: TGTACCAGCAGCCCAGGACTAGCGGGAGCTCCCGGGGAGCTGTTTTTT.

V is TRBV30 and J is TRBJ2-5; D is uncertain. This CDR3 contains 13 residues. V was cut by 2 bases and J by 1 base, with 8 bases left in between. Germline V lookup: CDR1 GTSNPN, CDR2 SVGIG (reference sequence). The CDR3 is CAWSPLPQETQYF. In DNA, the CDR3 is TGTGCCTGGAGTCCCCTCCCCCAAGAGACCCAGTACTTC.

The V call is TRBV24-1, the J call TRBJ2-1; D not resolved. In germline, CDR1 is KGHDR, CDR2 SFDVKD. The CDR3 is made up of 13 amino acids. Deletions cut 2 bases from V and 10 bases from J, with 11 bases between. Here the CDR3 DNA reads TGTGCCACCAGTGATTACCGACTGGCCGAGCAGTTCTTC. It yields the protein CATSDYRLAEQFF.

This clonotype was seen many times. The V and J genes are TRBV28 and TRBJ1-5, with TRBD1 identical over 7 bases. V lost 4 bases, J lost 5 bases, and 14 bases stayed unmatched. The germline CDR1 and CDR2 sequences are MDHEN and SYDVKM. The CDR3 has 17 residues. The CDR3: CASSSIILTGNYQPQHF. Written as DNA, the CDR3 is TGTGCCAGCAGTTCCATAATCCTGACAGGGAACTATCAGCCCCAGCATTTT. The whole variable domain, remainder taken from reference TRBV28 and TRBJ1-5, is DVKVTQSSRYLVKRTGEKVFLECVQDMDHENMFWYRQDPGLGLRLIYFSYDVKMKEKGDIPEGYSVSREKKERFSLILESASTNQTSMYLCASSSIILTGNYQPQHFGDGTRLSIL.

There are a few counts of this clonotype. V gene TRBV20-1 combines with J gene TRBJ2-2, with D possibly TRBD2 on 6 matching bases. Germline-derived CDR1 and CDR2 are DFQATT and SNEGSKA (reference sequence). Between the trimmed V and J ends, which lost 3 bases and 8 bases, there was a span of 13 bases. The length of the CDR3 is 13 residues. As DNA, the CDR3 is TGCAGTGCTAGCGGGAGTTATTCTGGGGAGCTGTTTTTT. This gives the protein CSASGSYSGELFF.

This clonotype was seen only a few times. This chain links TRBV9 with TRBJ2-2, with D tentatively TRBD2 (6 bases). Per germline, CDR1 SGDLS and CDR2 YYNGEE. The ends were cut back, 1 base at V and 0 bases at J, with 10 bases in the middle. The CDR3 has 16 residues. The CDR3 region is CASSVTGLPNTGELFF. CDR3 DNA: TGTGCCAGCAGCGTAACGGGACTCCCGAACACCGGGGAGCTGTTTTTT.

The table lists this clonotype with many counts. The rearrangement links TRBV2 to TRBJ2-1, with TRBD2 matching over 10 bases. Germline CDR1 and CDR2: SNHLY and FYNNEI. The CDR3 is 14 amino acids. Unmatched junction bases numbered 6, after V lost 6 bases and J lost 7 bases. For the CDR3, the DNA is TGTGCCAGCAGGGAGCGGGAGGGCCATAATGAGCAGTTCTTC. It yields the protein CASREREGHNEQFF.

This chain links TRBV7-9 with TRBJ1-5; D might be TRBD1 (5 bases). In germline, CDR1 is SEHNR, CDR2 FQNEAQ (reference sequence). CDR3 length: 14 amino acids. The V and J ends lost 2 bases and 9 bases respectively, with 14 bases between them. CDR3 bases: TGTGCCAGCAGCTTACCCGGGACCCAAGGGCCCCAGCATTTT. It codes for CASSLPGTQGPQHF. Full variable domain (missing parts from reference TRBV7-9 and TRBJ1-5): DTGVSQNPRHKITKRGQNVTFRCDPISEHNRLYWYRQTLGQGPEFLTYFQNEAQLEKSRLLSDRFSAERPKGSFSTLEIQRTEQGDSAMYLCASSLPGTQGPQHFGDGTRLSIL.

This sequence joins TRBV28 and TRBJ2-1; 11 bases map to TRBD2. With V trimmed by 7 bases and J by 5 bases, 19 bases remained unmatched. CDR1 and CDR2 (germline): MDHEN, SYDVKM. The CDR3 sequence is 19 residues long. The CDR3 region is CASTPNIAGGKAGNNEQFF. CDR3 nucleotides: TGTGCCAGCACCCCGAACATAGCGGGAGGGAAAGCCGGAAACAATGAGCAGTTCTTC. The full variable domain, its missing parts supplied by reference TRBV28 and TRBJ2-1, is DVKVTQSSRYLVKRTGEKVFLECVQDMDHENMFWYRQDPGLGLRLIYFSYDVKMKEKGDIPEGYSVSREKKERFSLILESASTNQTSMYLCASTPNIAGGKAGNNEQFFGPGTRLTVL.

This clonotype has more than one count but fewer than ten. The genes are TRBV19 and TRBJ2-2; tentative D call: TRBD1 (6 bases). CDR3 length equals 15 residues. Germline V gene sequence: CDR1 LNHDA, CDR2 SQIVND (reference sequence). V was cut by 7 bases and J by 4 bases, with 16 bases left in between. CDR3 sequence: CASTVEGRGTGELFF. The CDR3 bases are TGTGCCAGTACGGTCGAGGGCAGGGGCACCGGGGAGCTGTTTTTT.

In this sample, this clonotype turned up many times. The chain combines TRBV28 with TRBJ2-3; 8 bases are shared with TRBD2. V lost 6 bases and J lost 3; bases outside the gene matches: 5. Germline lookup yields CDR1 MDHEN and CDR2 SYDVKM. The CDR3 covers 14 residues. CDR3 region: CASRTPGGTDTQYF. As DNA, the CDR3 is TGTGCCAGCAGGACTCCGGGGGGGACAGATACGCAGTATTTT.

The chain is built from TRBV5-1 and TRBJ2-5; D is tentatively TRBD1 or TRBD2 (5 bases each). This CDR3 has 15 amino acids. Trimming took off 4 bases at V and 5 bases at J, with 18 bases between the two ends. Germline V gene data show CDR1 as SGHRS and CDR2 as YFSETQ. CDR3 loop: CASSPGSQGGETQYF. Here the CDR3 DNA reads TGCGCCAGCAGCCCGGGGAGTCAGGGCGGGGAGACCCAGTACTTC.

This clonotype was detected many times. J is TRBJ2-1 and V is TRBV20-1, with 8 nucleotides matching TRBD2. The germline gives CDR1 DFQATT, CDR2 SNEGSKA (reference sequence). V trimming: 0 bases; J trimming: 5 bases; junction bases outside the gene matches: 9. The CDR3 is made up of 16 amino acids. The chain's CDR3 is CSARDLQGSGNNEQFF. The CDR3 DNA reads as TGCAGTGCTAGAGATCTTCAGGGTAGCGGGAACAATGAGCAGTTCTTC.

This clonotype occurred many times. This chain uses TRBV6-2 or TRBV6-3 with TRBJ1-5; D is unclear. CDR1 MNHEY and CDR2 SVGEGT come from the germline V gene. The CDR3 loop spans 14 amino acids. Trimming pared 6 bases from V and 2 bases from J, leaving 11 bases between. CDR3 sequence reads: CASRGTAGNQPQHF. CDR3 coding DNA: TGTGCCAGCAGGGGCACGGCTGGCAATCAGCCCCAGCATTTT.

This clonotype showed up many times. This chain connects TRBV7-6 to TRBJ2-7; 11 bases line up with TRBD2. This CDR3 is 16 amino acids long. Trimming removed 5 bases from V and 0 bases from J; junction bases left unmatched: 6. Looked up from germline, CDR1 is SGHVS and CDR2 is FNYEAQ. CDR3 coding DNA: TGTGCCAGCAGCCTTGGACTAGCGGGCAGCTCCTACGAGCAGTACTTC. It specifies CASSLGLAGSSYEQYF.

This clonotype was counted many times. The chain carries TRBV2 and TRBJ1-5; D might be TRBD1 (5 bases). Germline CDR1 is SNHLY and CDR2 is FYNNEI. CDR3 size: 13 residues. V was clipped by 6 bases and J by 5 bases, with 11 bases between them. CDR3: CASSPGGDQPQHF. The CDR3 DNA reads as TGTGCCAGCAGCCCGGGGGGGGATCAGCCCCAGCATTTT.

This clonotype was seen at least ten times. The rearrangement uses TRBV5-6 and TRBJ2-1; 8 nucleotides align to TRBD2. With V trimmed by 1 base and J by 5 bases, 8 bases remained unmatched. The CDR3 is 16 amino acids. The germline V gene has CDR1 SGHDT and CDR2 YYEEEE. The CDR3 DNA reads TGTGCCAGCAGCTTGTCTTTCGGGAGGGGAAACAATGAGCAGTTCTTC. The encoded protein is CASSLSFGRGNNEQFF.

This clonotype was seen more than once but under ten times. Being one base from a much bigger clone, this may be a read error. The V gene is TRBV27, the J gene TRBJ1-1, with D hard to call. Germline V gene data show CDR1 as MNHEY and CDR2 as SMNVEV (reference sequence). The CDR3 has 14 amino acids. CDR3 DNA: TGTGTCAGCAGTTTATTATATACCCGGACTGAAGCTTTCTTT. This translates into CVSSLLYTRTEAFF.

In its sample, this clonotype was seen many times. The chain combines TRBV5-1 with TRBJ2-3; 13 bases agree with TRBD2. The CDR3 is 17 amino acids. Trimming took 0 bases from V and 4 from J; bases not matched to a gene: 5. From germline, CDR1 is SGHRS and CDR2 YFSETQ. CDR3 in amino acids: CASSLARLAGGPDTQYF. Here the CDR3 DNA reads TGCGCCAGCAGCTTGGCAAGACTAGCGGGAGGCCCAGATACGCAGTATTTT.